What follows is one T cell receptor (beta chain) and its context. Original methodology: The authors estimated nucleated cell counts from reference gene primer amplification. The protocol was immunoSEQ multiplex PCR, while the TCRdb copy is restricted to in-frame clones and leaves out a portion. Clone size and V and J calls were adopted from that table, with D and trimming inferred from the DNA. The repertoire holds roughly 38,000 clones, with about 85% as singletons. This sample was taken from a study of blood T cell repertoires in COVID-19. Overall study context: COVID-19 samples from acute and convalescent phases originated in the United States, Italy and Spain. The cDNA or gDNA used as material had been derived from T cells, B-cell-depleted T cells, or PBMCs.

The CDR3 loop spans 16 amino acids. Germline V gives CDR1 SQVTM, CDR2 ANQGSEA. Trimming took 5 bases from V and 1 from J; bases not matched to a gene: 13. This TCR was recovered from a man in his fifties or sixties in a cohort sampled during active COVID-19. The source material was peripheral blood. This sequence joins TRBV29-1 and TRBJ1-1, with 7 bases fitting TRBD1. The CDR3 nucleotides read TGCAGCGTTCATATAGGGAGACACAGGGGGAACACTGAAGCTTTCTTT. It is translated as CSVHIGRHRGNTEAFF.